The rows below give T cell receptor beta chains drawn from one sample of a study of control samples from healthy donors and cancer patients. Using immunoSEQ multiplex PCR, the repertoire was profiled, and TCRdb retains in-frame clones only, with some absent. The sample includes some 74,000 clones, 83% of them seen just once. Sequencing used blood. The source is a man aged 60 to 75 in good health. Each CDR3 is given with its conserved first and last residue. The D gene is left open where the match is weak. A row's size may be missing; if present it is once, few, many or a size class.

CASSLGTVSGNTIYF,TGTGCCAGCAGCTTGGGGACGGTATCTGGAAACACCATATATTTT,TRBJ1-3,TRBV5-8,.,once
CASTMGGRINSPLHF,TGTGCCAGCACCATGGGGGGTAGAATTAATTCACCCCTCCACTTT,TRBJ1-6,TRBV28,.,.
CASSPRQGTYEQYF,TGTGCCAGCAGCCCAAGACAGGGAACCTACGAGCAGTACTTC,TRBJ2-7,TRBV3-1/TRBV3-2,TRBD1,.
CASSFEPNTEAFF,TGTGCCAGCAGTTTTGAACCTAACACTGAAGCTTTCTTT,TRBJ1-1,TRBV27,.,.
CAISEKAGVSDTQYF,TGTGCCATCAGTGAAAAAGCGGGAGTCTCGGATACGCAGTATTTT,TRBJ2-3,TRBV10-3,TRBD2,.
CASSLPRGDGGEKLFF,TGTGCCAGCAGCTTACCCAGAGGGGACGGCGGGGAAAAACTGTTTTTT,TRBJ1-4,TRBV11-2,.,.
CATSPGGLNYGYTF,TGTGCCACCAGCCCTGGGGGGTTGAACTATGGCTACACCTTC,TRBJ1-2,TRBV15,.,.
CASSTLAGGLYF,TGTGCCAGCAGCACTCTAGCGGGAGGCCTGTACTTC,TRBJ2-5,TRBV27,TRBD2,.
CASRTQGENTEAFF,TGTGCCAGCAGGACACAGGGGGAGAACACTGAAGCTTTCTTT,TRBJ1-1,TRBV6-6,TRBD1,once
CASSRLDLNTGELFF,TGTGCCAGCAGCCGACTAGATTTGAACACCGGGGAGCTGTTTTTT,TRBJ2-2,TRBV6-2/TRBV6-3,.,.
CASGRGAKGAYEQYF,TGTGCCAGCGGCCGCGGGGCTAAGGGGGCCTACGAGCAGTACTTC,TRBJ2-7,TRBV21-1,.,once
CASSQLAGVSYEQYF,TGTGCCAGCAGCCAACTAGCGGGGGTCTCCTACGAGCAGTACTTC,TRBJ2-7,TRBV14,TRBD2,.
CASSLTGNTIYF,TGTGCCAGCAGCTTAACGGGAAACACCATATATTTT,TRBJ1-3,TRBV7-2,.,few
CASSEGGLAPYEQYF,TGTGCCAGCAGTGAAGGGGGGCTAGCACCCTACGAGCAGTACTTC,TRBJ2-7,TRBV6-1,.,few
CASSLEFSTGELFF,TGTGCCAGCAGCTTAGAGTTTAGTACCGGGGAGCTGTTTTTT,TRBJ2-2,TRBV7-2,.,.